The present entry profiles one T cell receptor (beta chain) with its context. No antigen is known for it. These data belong to a study of T cell responses to AZD1222 COVID-19 vaccine. V was shortened by 3 bases and J by 0 bases, with 7 bases between the two germline ends. The CDR3 extends over 14 amino acids. Germline CDR1 SGHDT, CDR2 YYEEEE. Produced via immunoSEQ multiplex PCR; TCRdb's table is partial and in-frame only. The sample holds about 150,000 clones, more than 70% seen once. General study findings and limits: Just five or six AZD1222 recipients were seropositive at baseline. Reports indicate that nearly half of spike-specific TCRs are directed at unmutated variant regions.

The rearrangement uses TRBV5-6 and TRBJ1-3; D unresolved. The sequencing used peripheral blood, collected 28 days after the second AZD1222 dose. This TCR came from an adult who received the AZD1222 COVID-19 vaccine. The CDR3 spells CASSSQSSGNTIYF. The CDR3 nucleotides are TGTGCCAGCAGCTCACAGAGCTCTGGAAACACCATATATTTT.